Presented here are 12 T cell receptor beta chains from one specimen sequenced in a study of identical twins. TCRdb called the 5' RACE reads again in MiXCR, with one record for every CDR3 protein. Here the sample spans around 670,000 distinct CDR3 sequences, 5.5% to 6.5% being singletons. The sample was naive T cells sorted from blood. These receptors were taken from a man aged 18 to 29 in good health.

The chain combines TRBV7-8 with TRBJ2-3; 11 bases fit TRBD2. J lost 1 base, V lost 5 bases, and 14 bases had no gene match. Germline V gene lookup returns CDR1 SGHVS and CDR2 FQNEAQ. This CDR3 has 19 residues. This CDR3 is CASSRGRSGTSGRTDTQYF. CDR3 DNA sequence: TGTGCCAGCAGCCGCGGGAGGTCCGGGACTAGCGGCCGCACAGATACGCAGTATTTT.

This clonotype was observed a handful of times. V usage is TRBV7-2 and J usage is TRBJ1-3; 10 nucleotides agree with TRBD1. This CDR3 has 15 residues. CDR1 is SGHTA and CDR2 is FQGNSA in the germline V gene. J was trimmed by 6 bases and V by 4 bases; bases with no gene match: 6. The CDR3 DNA sequence: TGTGCCAGCAGCTCTCTAGGGACAGGGGTAAACACCATATATTTT. The encoded protein is CASSSLGTGVNTIYF.

V usage is TRBV6-2 or TRBV6-3 and J usage is TRBJ2-3; no clear D gene. This CDR3 has 12 residues. V shed 0 bases and J shed 10 bases, with 8 bases lying between them. Germline V gives CDR1 MNHEY, CDR2 SVGEGT. The CDR3 region is CASSYSDGAQYF. CDR3 nucleotides: TGTGCCAGCAGTTACTCAGATGGGGCGCAGTATTTT.

This clonotype appeared many times. This chain links TRBV6-6 with TRBJ1-5, with D unclear. Between the trimmed V and J ends, which lost 7 bases and 6 bases, there was a span of 10 bases. Germline CDR1 MNHNY, CDR2 SVGAGI (reference sequence). The CDR3 totals 12 residues. The CDR3: CASMRVGQPQHF. The CDR3 bases are TGTGCCAGCATGCGAGTAGGTCAGCCCCAGCATTTT.

This clonotype showed up many times. The chain employs TRBV12-3 or TRBV12-4 and TRBJ1-1; D gene uncertain. V lost 8 bases and J 2 bases, leaving 12 bases between the germline ends. This CDR3 has 13 residues. Here the CDR3 reads CASGIRGNTEAFF. The CDR3, as DNA: TGTGCCAGCGGAATACGGGGAAACACTGAAGCTTTCTTT.

This clonotype was seen ten or more times. The chain couples TRBV5-6 to TRBJ2-7; D remains unclear. There are 15 residues in the CDR3. The germline V gene has CDR1 SGHDT and CDR2 YYEEEE. V was pared by 0 bases and J by 0 bases, with 10 bases between. DNA for the CDR3: TGTGCCAGCAGCTTGGGGGCAGCAGGCTCCTACGAGCAGTACTTC. Its translation: CASSLGAAGSYEQYF.

This clonotype was found many times. This chain joins TRBV12-3 or TRBV12-4 and TRBJ2-5, with D perhaps TRBD2 (6 bases). The CDR3 spans 15 residues. V was trimmed by 3 bases and J by 2 bases, leaving 13 bases between them. CDR3 sequence reads: CASSFFAGPQETQYF. CDR3 bases: TGTGCCAGCAGTTTCTTTGCGGGACCTCAAGAGACCCAGTACTTC.

This clonotype was seen repeatedly, ten times or more. V and J are TRBV7-2 and TRBJ2-7; the match to TRBD2 covers 8 bases. CDR1 and CDR2 from the germline V gene are SGHTA and FQGNSA. Unmatched junction bases numbered 7, after V lost 1 base and J lost 2 bases. CDR3 length equals 16 residues. CDR3 sequence reads: CASSLEGSGTPYEQYF. CDR3 coding DNA: TGTGCCAGCAGCTTAGAAGGTAGCGGGACACCCTACGAGCAGTACTTC.

This clonotype was recorded at least ten times. The genes are TRBV5-6 and TRBJ2-7; no reliable D call. This CDR3 region has 13 residues. Trimming pared 1 base from V and 3 bases from J, leaving 8 bases between. The germline V gene has CDR1 SGHDT and CDR2 YYEEEE. The CDR3 region is CASSLTDNYEQYV. The CDR3 DNA reads as TGTGCCAGCAGCTTGACAGATAACTACGAGCAGTACGTC.

This clonotype was detected a few times. CDR3 sequence reads: CAWSVGLSANTIYF. Here the CDR3 DNA reads TGTGCCTGGAGCGTGGGACTCTCGGCAAACACCATATATTTT. The chain carries TRBV30 and TRBJ1-3; possible D gene TRBD1, 5 bases. Germline assignment: CDR1 GTSNPN and CDR2 SVGIG (reference sequence). The CDR3 sequence is 14 residues long. V was shortened by 3 bases and J by 6 bases, with 15 bases between the two germline ends.

This clonotype was observed at least ten times. The rearrangement links TRBV5-6 to TRBJ2-2; D possibly corresponds to TRBD2 (6 bases). With 4 bases removed from V and 7 bases from J, the gap between germline ends came to 11 bases. Germline CDR1 reads SGHDT; CDR2 reads YYEEEE. The CDR3 runs 13 residues. This chain's CDR3 is CASSDRRDGELFF. The CDR3 DNA sequence: TGTGCCAGCAGCGACCGGAGGGACGGGGAGCTGTTTTTT.

The chain joins TRBV6-1 to TRBJ2-7; the D gene is possibly TRBD1 (6 bases). V lost 7 bases, J lost 2 bases, and 15 bases lay in between. The germline gives CDR1 MNHNS, CDR2 SASEGT. The CDR3 length is 14 residues. CDR3: CASTTQGTTYEQYF. The CDR3 coding sequence is TGTGCCAGCACCACACAGGGAACCACCTACGAGCAGTACTTC.